The present T cell receptor beta chain was sequenced within a study of blood T cell repertoires in COVID-19. Study-wide background: T cells, B-cell-depleted T cells, or PBMCs provided the cDNA or gDNA that served as material.

The CDR3 is made up of 13 amino acids. V lost 4 bases and J 4 bases, leaving 10 bases between the germline ends. Per germline, CDR1 LNHDA and CDR2 SQIVND (reference sequence). This clone was seen repeatedly, ten times or more. Using immunoSEQ multiplex PCR, the repertoire was profiled, and TCRdb retains in-frame clones only, with some absent. The table records roughly 75,000 clones, approximately 90% of them present only once. The sample consisted of peripheral blood. This chain links TRBV19 with TRBJ1-2; no definite D call. The sequence was obtained from a man in his sixties with acute or convalescent COVID-19. CDR3 sequence reads: CASSKGEGYGYTF. CDR3 DNA: TGTGCCAGTAGTAAGGGAGAGGGCTATGGCTACACCTTC.